These T cell receptor beta chains were read from a single sample in a study of cytomegalovirus exposure and HLA in healthy donors. Assay used: immunoSEQ multiplex PCR; TCRdb lists only in-frame clones, some missing. The sample lists around 140,000 clones; about 10% were seen once. The material sequenced was PBMCs. Source of these receptors: a woman aged 40-49 years in good health and CMV-seropositive. Both conserved end residues are part of each CDR3. D genes are given only for firm matches. Clone size is shown for a subset of rows, as once, few, many or a class of expanded clone.

>TRBJ2-1|TRBV2|few|TRBD1
TGTGCCAGCAAAGGGACAGGGGTACCCCATGAGCAGTTCTTC
CASKGTGVPHEQFF
>TRBJ2-5|TRBV7-9|NA|TRBD1
TGTGCCAGCAGCTTAGGGACAGGGGCGGCCGAGACCCAGTACTTC
CASSLGTGAAETQYF
>TRBJ1-2|TRBV5-1|few|TRBD1
TGCGCCAGCAGCTTGTATGGTTTAACAGGGGAAGGCTACACCTTC
CASSLYGLTGEGYTF
>TRBJ2-5|TRBV11-3|few|NA
TGTGCCAGCAGCCCCACGTGGGGGGAAGAGACCCAGTACTTC
CASSPTWGEETQYF
>TRBJ2-3|TRBV5-8|NA|TRBD2
TGTGCCAGCGCCATACTAGCGGGGACCACAGATACGCAGTATTTT
CASAILAGTTDTQYF
>TRBJ2-1|TRBV5-6|few|TRBD2
TGTGCCAGCAGCCTAACGGGACTAGAGGTCAATGAGCAGTTCTTC
CASSLTGLEVNEQFF
>TRBJ2-3|TRBV5-1|few|TRBD2
TGCGCCAGCAGCTCCCTAGCGGGGGGGCCTGGCACAGATACGCAGTATTTT
CASSSLAGGPGTDTQYF
>TRBJ1-1|TRBV5-1|NA|TRBD1
TGCGCCAGCAGCGGCGGACAGGGACTCACTGAAGCTTTCTTT
CASSGGQGLTEAFF
>TRBJ2-7|TRBV4-1|few|NA
TGCGCCAGCAGCCAAGAATGGCAGAACACTTCTAGGGGGCAGTACTTC
CASSQEWQNTSRGQYF
>TRBJ1-1|TRBV7-6|NA|NA
TGTGCCAGCAGCCCGCGGTTGGGCACTGAAGCTTTCTTT
CASSPRLGTEAFF
>TRBJ1-6|TRBV5-1|few|NA
TGCGCCAGCAGCCGGGACACCAATTCACCCCTCCACTTT
CASSRDTNSPLHF
>TRBJ1-2|TRBV5-6|NA|NA
TGTGCCAGCAGATTTCCTGGAGTCGACTATGGCTACACCTTC
CASRFPGVDYGYTF
>TRBJ1-1|TRBV5-4|few|TRBD1
TGTGCCAGCAGCCTGGGACAGAGTGAAGCTTTCTTT
CASSLGQSEAFF
>TRBJ2-7|TRBV7-6|few|TRBD1
TGTGCCAGCAGCTTAAGGGGGCAGGGCACCTACGAGCAGTACTTC
CASSLRGQGTYEQYF
>TRBJ2-1|TRBV4-2|NA|TRBD2
TGTGCCAGCAGCCAAAGACTAGCGGCGTACAATGAGCAGTTCTTC
CASSQRLAAYNEQFF
>TRBJ2-7|TRBV7-9|NA|NA
TGTGCCAGCAGCTTACAGGACGAGCAGTACTTC
CASSLQDEQYF
>TRBJ1-1|TRBV6-5|few|NA
TGTGCCAGCAGTCAGGGCGCTGAAGCTTTCTTT
CASSQGAEAFF
>TRBJ2-2|TRBV9|few|TRBD1
TGTGCCAGCAGCCCTCCGGGACAGGGGGCCTTGCCTGGGGAGCTGTTTTTT
CASSPPGQGALPGELFF
>TRBJ2-4|TRBV2|NA|TRBD1
TGTGCCAGCACCGGTGACAGGGCCCACATTCAGTACTTC
CASTGDRAHIQYF